The 29 T cell receptor beta chains below come from one sample, sequenced in a study of T-cell memory formation after mild COVID-19. TCRdb used MiXCR to reprocess the 5' RACE reads, holding one entry per CDR3 protein. The sample consists of around 310,000 distinct CDR3 sequences, about 16% of them appearing once. Source material: PBMCs or a T cell subset sorted from them (not recorded which). The receptor set was obtained from a man between 18 and 35 years old who had mild COVID-19 (a few samples of this study predate the infection). Cell type and time point are not known.

The genes are TRBV24-1 and TRBJ2-5; 13 bases line up with TRBD2. The CDR3 runs 17 residues. The germline gives CDR1 KGHDR, CDR2 SFDVKD. The J segment lost 3 bases and the V segment lost 4 bases, leaving 7 bases of the junction unmatched. CDR3 in amino acids: CATSDPRGTSGEETQYF. The CDR3 nucleotides read TGTGCCACCAGTGACCCGCGAGGGACTAGCGGGGAAGAGACCCAGTACTTC.

This clonotype turned up a few times. The gene calls are TRBV12-3 or TRBV12-4 and TRBJ1-6; 10 bases match TRBD1. The CDR3 has 15 residues. V trimming: 3 bases; J trimming: 6 bases; junction bases outside the gene matches: 2. This CDR3 is CASSFDRGPNSPLHF. The CDR3 DNA follows: TGTGCCAGCAGTTTTGACAGGGGGCCTAATTCACCCCTCCACTTT.

V gene TRBV20-1 combines with J gene TRBJ2-5; D is possibly TRBD1 (5 bases). V shed 2 bases and J shed 5 bases, with 9 bases lying between them. There are 12 residues in the CDR3. Per germline, CDR1 DFQATT and CDR2 SNEGSKA (reference sequence). This chain's CDR3 is CSARRGTETQYF. CDR3 sequence (DNA): TGCAGTGCTAGAAGGGGTACCGAGACCCAGTACTTC.

The rearrangement links TRBV6-6 to TRBJ2-7; a possible D gene is TRBD2 (5 bases). The CDR3 has 14 residues. The germline CDR1 and CDR2 sequences are MNHNY and SVGAGI (reference sequence). Trimming took 8 bases from V and 0 from J, leaving 14 bases between them. CDR3 loop: CASEPTTDSYEQYF. CDR3 nucleotides: TGTGCCAGCGAGCCGACTACAGACTCCTACGAGCAGTACTTC.

This rearrangement joins TRBV5-4 to TRBJ2-1, with a weak D call TRBD1 (5 bases). Trimming left V 5 bases short and J 3 bases short, with 9 bases between. From germline, CDR1 is SGHNT and CDR2 YYREEE (reference sequence). The CDR3 loop spans 13 amino acids. The DNA for the CDR3 is TGTGCCAGCAGAGGGGCTCTCTACAATGAGCAGTTCTTC. As protein: CASRGALYNEQFF.

The chain uses TRBV7-9 and TRBJ1-5, with TRBD1 matching 7 bases. The CDR3 loop spans 14 amino acids. V trimming: 6 bases; J trimming: 5 bases; junction bases outside the gene matches: 7. The germline gives CDR1 SEHNR, CDR2 FQNEAQ (reference sequence). CDR3 protein: CASSPTGIHQPQHF. The CDR3 nucleotides read TGTGCCAGCAGTCCGACAGGGATCCATCAGCCCCAGCATTTT.

This clonotype has a handful of counts. This chain joins TRBV4-1 and TRBJ2-7, with D possibly being TRBD1 (6 bases). The germline CDR1 and CDR2 sequences are MGHRA and YSYEKL. This CDR3 contains 15 residues. V lost 4 bases and J 0 bases, leaving 13 bases between the germline ends. CDR3 nucleotides: TGCGCCAGCAGCCTTTCCGGGACACTCTCCTACGAGCAGTACTTC. Translating gives CASSLSGTLSYEQYF.

This clonotype was counted only a few times. The chain couples TRBV20-1 to TRBJ2-4; TRBD2 aligns across 13 bases. There are 16 residues in the CDR3. Trimming took 2 bases from V and 4 from J; bases not matched to a gene: 5. CDR1 is DFQATT, CDR2 SNEGSKA, per germline (reference sequence). The CDR3 region is CSARTSGGAWKNIQYF. CDR3 coding DNA: TGCAGTGCTAGAACTAGCGGGGGGGCTTGGAAAAACATTCAGTACTTC.

A few counts support this clonotype. J is TRBJ2-5 and V is TRBV11-2, with D perhaps given as TRBD1 or TRBD2 (5 bases each). The CDR3 consists of 15 residues. The germline gives CDR1 SGHAT, CDR2 FQNNGV. The V gene lost 1 base and the J gene lost 2 bases, with 11 bases spanning the gap. This chain's CDR3 is CASSLAGQGQETQYF. In nucleotides, the CDR3 is TGTGCCAGCAGCTTAGCGGGGCAGGGACAAGAGACCCAGTACTTC.

This clonotype was observed a handful of times. V gene TRBV4-3 combines with J gene TRBJ2-3; D remains ambiguous. The CDR3 sequence is 13 residues long. The germline V gene has CDR1 LGHNA and CDR2 YSLEER. Trimming stripped 0 bases from V and 7 bases from J, with 8 bases between. The CDR3 DNA sequence: TGCGCCAGCAGCCAAGATTTGCCGAATACGCAGTATTTT. It encodes CASSQDLPNTQYF.

The chain has TRBV7-8 and TRBJ1-5; no firm D call. Between the trimmed V and J ends, which lost 5 bases and 5 bases, there was a span of 10 bases. Germline loops: CDR1 SGHVS, CDR2 FQNEAQ. The CDR3 has 13 residues. As DNA, the CDR3 is TGTGCCAGCAGCCCATCCCGGGATCAGCCCCAGCATTTT. It is translated as CASSPSRDQPQHF.

The chain recombines TRBV4-1 with TRBJ2-2, with TRBD2 identical over 11 bases. The CDR3 sequence is 16 residues long. V was pared by 0 bases and J by 4 bases, with 1 base of the junction left unmatched. Germline CDR1 and CDR2: MGHRA and YSYEKL. The CDR3 sequence is CASSQEGLAGTGELFF. Here the CDR3 DNA reads TGCGCCAGCAGCCAAGAAGGACTAGCGGGCACCGGGGAGCTGTTTTTT.

To note about this clonotype: A read error may account for a junction end that differs from germline. The rearrangement links TRBV11-2 to TRBJ2-5; 7 bases are a match to TRBD1. CDR3 length: 14 amino acids. Germline V gene data show CDR1 as SGHAT and CDR2 as FQNNGV. The CDR3 region has the DNA TGTGCCAGCAGCTTACCCCCCACAGGGGAGAACCAGTACTTC. This gives the protein CASSLPPTGENQYF. Filled out from reference TRBV11-2 and TRBJ2-5, the complete variable domain reads EAGVAQSPRYKIIEKRQSVAFWCNPISGHATLYWYQQILGQGPKLLIQFQNNGVVDDSQLPKDRFSAERLKGVDSTLKIQPAKLEDSAVYLCASSLPPTGENQYFGPGTRLLVL.

This chain connects TRBV18 to TRBJ1-6, with D tentatively TRBD1 (6 bases). V was trimmed by 3 bases and J by 7 bases, leaving 13 bases between them. The CDR3 consists of 15 residues. CDR1 KGHSH and CDR2 LQKENI come from the germline V gene. The CDR3 DNA reads as TGTGCCAGCTCACCGATCCGGGGGCAGAATTCACCCCTCCACTTT. Amino acids: CASSPIRGQNSPLHF.

The table lists this clonotype with a few counts. This rearrangement joins TRBV21-1 to TRBJ2-7; the table calls TRBD1, which could not be checked here. TRBV21-1 is an annotated pseudogene. CDR3 size: 13 residues. CDR3 nucleotide sequence: TGTGCCAGCAGCAAAGGGGACAATTACGAGCAGTACTTC. This codes for CASSKGDNYEQYF.

This clonotype was seen more than once but under ten times. The chain uses TRBV6-6 and TRBJ2-3, with a possible D match to TRBD1 (6 bases). V lost 2 bases and J lost 7, with 10 bases in between. Per the germline V gene, CDR1 is MNHNY and CDR2 is SVGAGI (reference sequence). This CDR3 is 13 amino acids long. Here the CDR3 reads CASSYRDTYTQYF. The CDR3 DNA is TGTGCCAGCAGTTACAGGGACACGTATACGCAGTATTTT.

This chain connects TRBV6-5 to TRBJ2-1; no clear D. The CDR3 has 15 residues. The V gene lost 6 bases and the J gene lost 4 bases, with 16 bases spanning the gap. From germline, CDR1 is MNHEY and CDR2 SVGAGI. CDR3 residues: CASRRDRTVYNEQFF. The CDR3 DNA is TGTGCCAGCAGACGCGATAGAACGGTATACAATGAGCAGTTCTTC.

This clonotype was seen only a few times. V is TRBV6-5 and J is TRBJ2-1; 7 nucleotides match TRBD1. J gave up 4 bases and V 2 bases, and 2 bases lay outside the gene matches. The CDR3 is 14 residues long. Germline lookup yields CDR1 MNHEY and CDR2 SVGAGI. The CDR3 nucleotides read TGTGCCAGCAGTTACGAACAGGGGTACAATGAGCAGTTCTTC. It translates to CASSYEQGYNEQFF.

This clonotype was observed at least ten times. The V gene is TRBV20-1, the J gene TRBJ2-1; 7 bases agree with TRBD2. Germline CDR1 reads DFQATT; CDR2 reads SNEGSKA (reference sequence). The J segment lost 4 bases and the V segment lost 6 bases, leaving 9 bases of the junction unmatched. This CDR3 is 14 amino acids long. The CDR3 coding sequence is TGCAGTGCCGCTTCGCGGGGGTATTACAATGAGCAGTTCTTC. Translation: CSAASRGYYNEQFF.

This clonotype has a handful of counts. The chain employs TRBV3-1 and TRBJ1-4, with a weak D call TRBD1 (6 bases). V was cut by 1 base and J by 6 bases, with 12 bases left in between. The CDR3 has 15 residues. CDR1 LGHDT and CDR2 YNNKEL come from the germline V gene (reference sequence). For the CDR3, the DNA is TGTGCCAGCAGCCAAGGGGCCTGGACAGATGAAAAACTGTTTTTT. Translating gives CASSQGAWTDEKLFF.

This clonotype was recorded at least ten times. The chain is built from TRBV24-1 and TRBJ2-2, with 7 positions matching TRBD1. The germline V gene encodes CDR1 KGHDR and CDR2 SFDVKD. V gave up 2 bases and J gave up 3 bases; unmatched junction bases: 11. CDR3 length: 18 residues. The CDR3 loop reads CATSDSLLDRWDTGELFF. CDR3 nucleotides: TGTGCCACCAGTGATTCGCTCCTGGACAGGTGGGACACCGGGGAGCTGTTTTTT.

The chain carries TRBV7-2 and TRBJ1-4; TRBD1 matches 11 bases. V lost 5 bases to trimming and J lost 8 bases; unmatched junction nucleotides: 10. Germline CDR1 is SGHTA and CDR2 is FQGNSA. CDR3 length: 16 residues. The CDR3 sequence: CASSRTGQGAWEKLFF. The CDR3 nucleotides are TGTGCCAGCAGCCGAACCGGACAGGGGGCGTGGGAAAAACTGTTTTTT.

This chain uses TRBV20-1 with TRBJ1-5; D not resolved. The V gene lost 5 bases and the J gene lost 2 bases, with 13 bases spanning the gap. There are 14 residues in the CDR3. Germline CDR1 DFQATT, CDR2 SNEGSKA (reference sequence). CDR3 amino acids: CSAQEWPGNQPQHF. For the CDR3, the DNA is TGCAGTGCTCAGGAGTGGCCAGGCAATCAGCCCCAGCATTTT.

The V gene is TRBV18, the J gene TRBJ1-5, with TRBD1 matching 9 bases. In germline, CDR1 is KGHSH, CDR2 LQKENI. The V gene end was trimmed by 5 bases and the J gene end by 2 bases; junction bases not matched to a gene: 4. The CDR3 length is 15 residues. In DNA, the CDR3 is TGTGCCAGCTCAAGGGACAGGGTGGGCAATCAGCCCCAGCATTTT. Translated: CASSRDRVGNQPQHF.

This clonotype was seen more than once but under ten times. This rearrangement joins TRBV4-3 to TRBJ2-3, with D perhaps TRBD2 (6 bases). Trimming cost V 4 bases and J 0 bases, with 14 bases left between them. Germline V gene data show CDR1 as LGHNA and CDR2 as YSLEER. The length of the CDR3 is 16 residues. This CDR3 is CASSPLGTSSTDTQYF. DNA for the CDR3: TGCGCCAGCAGCCCCCTCGGGACTTCTAGCACAGATACGCAGTATTTT.

In this sample, this clonotype turned up a few times. The chain employs TRBV6-2 or TRBV6-3 and TRBJ1-2, with D possibly matching TRBD1 (5 bases). CDR3 length: 14 amino acids. V shed 8 bases and J shed 4 bases, with 17 bases lying between them. Looked up from germline, CDR1 is MNHEY and CDR2 is SVGEGT. The CDR3 DNA follows: TGTGCCAGCCAGACGGGGCCTGGGGCCTATGGCTACACCTTC. It yields the protein CASQTGPGAYGYTF.

This clonotype occurred a few times. The rearrangement joins TRBV2 to TRBJ2-3, with D unclear. CDR1 SNHLY and CDR2 FYNNEI come from the germline V gene. This CDR3 region has 11 residues. V lost 6 bases to trimming and J lost 6 bases, with 7 bases between them. The CDR3 reads CASRVLDTQYF. The CDR3 nucleotides read TGTGCCAGCAGGGTTCTCGATACGCAGTATTTT.

The chain uses TRBV12-3 or TRBV12-4 and TRBJ2-3, with D perhaps assigned TRBD1 or TRBD2 (5 bases each). CDR3 length: 14 residues. V was shortened by 3 bases and J by 6 bases, with 13 bases between the two germline ends. The CDR3 nucleotides are TGTGCCAGCAGTTTGTTGGGGGAAAGGGATACGCAGTATTTT. Protein sequence: CASSLLGERDTQYF.

V gene TRBV4-2 combines with J gene TRBJ2-5; the D gene is possibly TRBD1 (6 bases). Trimming removed 0 bases from V and 2 bases from J, with 13 bases in between. The CDR3 spans 16 residues. Germline assignment: CDR1 LGHNA and CDR2 YNFKEQ. CDR3 sequence: CASSQEFGTSQETQYF. For the CDR3, the DNA is TGTGCCAGCAGCCAAGAATTCGGGACAAGTCAAGAGACCCAGTACTTC.